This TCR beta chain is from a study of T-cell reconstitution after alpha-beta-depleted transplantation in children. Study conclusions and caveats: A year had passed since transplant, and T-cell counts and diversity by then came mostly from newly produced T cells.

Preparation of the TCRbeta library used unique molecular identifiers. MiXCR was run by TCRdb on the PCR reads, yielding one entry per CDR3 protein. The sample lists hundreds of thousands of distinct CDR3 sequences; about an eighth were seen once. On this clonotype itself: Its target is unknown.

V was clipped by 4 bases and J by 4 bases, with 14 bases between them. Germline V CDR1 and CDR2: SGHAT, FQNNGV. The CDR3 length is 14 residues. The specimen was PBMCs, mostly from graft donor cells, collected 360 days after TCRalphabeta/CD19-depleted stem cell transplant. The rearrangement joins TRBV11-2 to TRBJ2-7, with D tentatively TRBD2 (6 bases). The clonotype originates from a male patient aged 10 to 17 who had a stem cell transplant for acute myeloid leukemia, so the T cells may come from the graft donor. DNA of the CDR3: TGTGCCAGCAGCTCCCGACTAGGATGGTACGAGCAGTACTTC. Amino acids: CASSSRLGWYEQYF.